Detailed here is one T cell receptor (beta chain). Its specificity is not known. Other DNA sequences in this specimen translate into the identical CDR3. CD45RO-negative CD8 cells positively selected for CCR7 made up the naive population, which excluded terminally differentiated effector memory CD45RA+ cells. This CDR3 has 15 amino acids. The germline V and J ends were trimmed by 1 base and 3 bases, with 13 bases remaining between them. Germline V gene sequence: CDR1 LGHNA, CDR2 YSLEER. The sample is drawn from a study of shared clonotypes between healthy human individuals. General study results and limits: Represented genetic and exposure-history diversity was restricted by having few donors.

Data came from immunoSEQ multiplex PCR; TCRdb stores just in-frame clones and leaves some out. The table has over 2,000,000 clones, roughly 93% seen once. This TCR was recovered from a man younger than 30 in good health. Some clones in this sample may be carry-over from other donors' samples. The chain uses TRBV4-3 and TRBJ2-7, with D possibly being TRBD2 (5 bases). The source material was naive CD8+ T cells from PBMCs. The CDR3 here is CASSQGTGVSYEQYF. For the CDR3, the DNA is TGCGCCAGCAGCCAAGGTACCGGGGTCAGCTACGAGCAGTACTTC.